The TCR beta chain under discussion was sequenced for a study of T cells in Graves' hyperthyroidism and ophthalmopathy. V was trimmed by 8 bases and J by 4 bases, leaving 8 bases between them. The CDR3 spans 12 residues. RNA transcripts gave rise to amplified TCR beta CDR3 regions. The HTBI set primed first-round TCR CDR3 RT-PCR. TCRdb ran MiXCR on the multiplex PCR reads and lists one entry per CDR3 protein. The sample has about 580,000 distinct CDR3 sequences; 35% to 55% are singletons. This clonotype has at least ten counts. The sequencing sample was made of peripheral blood or thyroid tissue (not recorded which). V usage is TRBV12-3 or TRBV12-4 and J usage is TRBJ2-2; D may be TRBD2 (6 bases). This clonotype was obtained from a woman younger than 30 with Graves' hyperthyroidism. CDR3 region: CASGEATGELFF. The CDR3 DNA is TGTGCCAGCGGGGAGGCCACCGGGGAGCTGTTTTTT.